One sample yielded the 26 T cell receptor beta chains listed below, sequenced in a study of shared clonotypes between healthy human individuals. The method was immunoSEQ multiplex PCR; TCRdb's version includes in-frame clones alone and lacks a portion of them. The table has approximately 460,000 clones, more than 70% seen once. The sequenced sample consisted of PBMCs. The receptors come from a middle-aged woman in good health. Some clones in this sample may be carry-over from other donors' samples.

V gene TRBV11-2 combines with J gene TRBJ2-4; TRBD1 is a possible D gene (6 bases). Looked up from germline, CDR1 is SGHAT and CDR2 is FQNNGV. CDR3 size: 13 residues. V lost 8 bases and J 7 bases, leaving 15 bases between the germline ends. The CDR3 bases are TGTGCCAGCTCGACACCCGGACAGAACATTCAGTACTTC. Its protein product is CASSTPGQNIQYF.

To note about this clone: Other DNA sequences of this sample code for an identical CDR3. The chain recombines TRBV7-3 with TRBJ2-7, with 7 bases identical to TRBD2. Germline trimming cut 1 base from V and 0 bases from J; bases unmatched to any gene: 0. The CDR3 spans 14 residues. Germline V gives CDR1 SGHTA, CDR2 FQGTGA. CDR3 bases: TGTGCCAGCAGCTTAAGCGGGAGCTCCTACGAGCAGTACTTC. Translation gives CASSLSGSSYEQYF.

The chain has TRBV6-6 and TRBJ2-5; 9 nucleotides align to TRBD2. V lost 7 bases and J lost 7; bases outside the gene matches: 10. The V gene's germline CDR1 is MNHNY and CDR2 SVGAGI (reference sequence). This CDR3 contains 14 residues. CDR3 loop: CASTPGLAYGTQYF. CDR3 nucleotide sequence: TGTGCCAGCACTCCGGGACTAGCATATGGGACCCAGTACTTC.

The chain has TRBV7-2 and TRBJ2-7, with D perhaps TRBD2 (6 bases). V lost 5 bases and J 2 bases, leaving 13 bases between the germline ends. Germline V gene sequence: CDR1 SGHTA, CDR2 FQGNSA. The CDR3 spans 14 residues. In nucleotides, the CDR3 is TGTGCCAGCAGCCGAGGAGCGGGCCCCTACGAGCAGTACTTC. It encodes CASSRGAGPYEQYF.

The V gene is TRBV6-6, the J gene TRBJ2-5, with D perhaps matching TRBD2 (6 bases). This CDR3 has 13 residues. V was pared by 5 bases and J by 11 bases, with 18 bases between. Germline CDR1 is MNHNY and CDR2 is SVGAGI (reference sequence). CDR3 nucleotide sequence: TGTGCCAGCAGTGAGCCGGGGGTGAGCAGGCAGTACTTC. Translated: CASSEPGVSRQYF.

The chain is built from TRBV5-4 and TRBJ2-7; 9 positions match TRBD2. The junction had 9 bases not matched to a gene; V was cut back by 4 bases and J by 7 bases. Germline assignment: CDR1 SGHNT and CDR2 YYREEE (reference sequence). This CDR3 is 14 amino acids long. CDR3 nucleotides: TGTGCCAGCAGCCTGGGCGGGAGGGCCGGGGAGCAGTACTTC. Protein: CASSLGGRAGEQYF.

The J gene is TRBJ2-4, the V gene TRBV7-8, with 8 nucleotides matching TRBD1. The CDR3 is 15 amino acids. V lost 2 bases to trimming and J lost 9 bases; unmatched junction nucleotides: 9. Germline V lookup: CDR1 SGHVS, CDR2 FQNEAQ. CDR3 bases: TGTGCCAGCAGCTTACCATCGGACAGGGAGACCATTCAGTACTTC. It yields the protein CASSLPSDRETIQYF.

This chain uses TRBV2 with TRBJ1-3, with D unclear. The CDR3 sequence is 15 residues long. Trimming shortened V by 6 bases and J by 4 bases, and 16 bases separated the two germline ends. Germline assignment: CDR1 SNHLY and CDR2 FYNNEI. CDR3: CASRSRTGKGNTIYF. DNA of the CDR3: TGTGCCAGCAGGTCACGGACGGGAAAAGGAAACACCATATATTTT.

The sample holds a few counts of this clone. The chain joins TRBV6-1 to TRBJ1-5; D is ambiguous. CDR3 length equals 15 residues. V dropped 1 base and J dropped 3 bases, with 10 bases sitting between them. Germline V gene lookup returns CDR1 MNHNS and CDR2 SASEGT. The CDR3 spells CASSEVSTNNQPQHF. CDR3 nucleotides: TGTGCCAGCAGTGAAGTGTCGACAAACAATCAGCCCCAGCATTTT.

Remarks on this clone: It is likely a read error: a sequence one base away is far more abundant. The chain uses TRBV9 and TRBJ2-7; D is perhaps TRBD1 (6 bases). The better agreement between TRBJ2-5 and the DNA end casts doubt on the J call. Per germline, CDR1 SGDLS and CDR2 YYNGEE. There are 13 residues in the CDR3. As DNA, the CDR3 is TGTGCCAGCAGCGCACAGGGCGGGGAGACCCAGTACTTC. This codes for CASSAQGGETQYF.

Details on this clone: One end of the junction is discordant with germline, which a read error may explain. The sample contains more than one DNA sequence encoding this CDR3. The chain couples TRBV5-1 to TRBJ1-3; D is uncertain. Germline values: CDR1 SGHRS, CDR2 YFSETQ. The CDR3 is 15 residues long. DNA for the CDR3: TGCGCCAGCAGCTTAGAAAATAACTCTGGAAACACCATATACTTT. Protein sequence: CASSLENNSGNTIYF.

The V call is TRBV11-3, the J call TRBJ2-1, with 8 bases lining up with TRBD1. CDR1 is SGHNT and CDR2 is YENEEA in the germline V gene. J gave up 10 bases and V 1 base, and 9 bases lay outside the gene matches. The CDR3 runs 15 residues. The CDR3 here is CASSLGQGTAEEQFF. In DNA, the CDR3 is TGTGCCAGCAGCTTAGGACAGGGGACAGCTGAGGAGCAGTTCTTC.

The chain employs TRBV10-3 and TRBJ1-4, with 8 bases lining up with TRBD1. V was pared by 4 bases and J by 7 bases, with 5 bases of the junction left unmatched. The V gene's germline CDR1 is ENHRY and CDR2 SYGVKD. CDR3 length: 14 amino acids. The CDR3 spells CAISAGGSTEKLFF. Here the CDR3 DNA reads TGTGCCATCAGTGCAGGGGGCTCTACTGAAAAACTGTTTTTT.

Worth noting for this clone: Other DNA sequences in this specimen translate into the identical CDR3. The rearrangement uses TRBV6-1 and TRBJ1-5; D perhaps matches TRBD1 (6 bases). Trimming removed 7 bases at V and 1 base at J, with 8 bases between. Germline V CDR1 and CDR2: MNHNS, SASEGT. The CDR3 is 13 residues long. The CDR3 spells CASTQGSNQPQHF. CDR3 coding DNA: TGTGCCAGCACGCAGGGGAGCAATCAGCCCCAGCATTTT.

The chain carries TRBV2 and TRBJ2-3; D unclear. The CDR3 runs to 14 residues. Trimming took off 8 bases at V and 0 bases at J, with 12 bases between the two ends. Germline CDR1 SNHLY, CDR2 FYNNEI. CDR3: CASLWATSTDTQYF. The CDR3 nucleotides read TGTGCCAGCTTATGGGCGACTAGCACAGATACGCAGTATTTT.

This chain links TRBV6-5 with TRBJ2-3; D remains unclear. The CDR3 runs 14 residues. Trimming stripped 6 bases from V and 4 bases from J, with 14 bases between. CDR1 is MNHEY, CDR2 SVGAGI, per germline. CDR3 region: CASSTNSRADTQYF. As DNA, the CDR3 is TGTGCCAGCAGCACTAACAGCCGCGCAGATACGCAGTATTTT.

The rearrangement joins TRBV28 to TRBJ1-5; no clear D. V gave up 5 bases and J gave up 9 bases, with 17 bases separating them. The CDR3 spans 14 residues. Per germline, CDR1 MDHEN and CDR2 SYDVKM. The CDR3 region is CASSTPTDLSPQHF. CDR3 coding DNA: TGTGCCAGCAGTACCCCGACCGATCTGTCGCCCCAGCATTTT.

Of note for this clone: A far larger clone is only one base removed, so a read error is likely. The chain employs TRBV29-1 and TRBJ1-1; the match to TRBD1 covers 12 bases. The V segment lost 4 bases and the J segment 5 bases; nucleotides outside the gene matches: 17. Germline V gives CDR1 SQVTM, CDR2 ANQGSEA. The CDR3 runs 18 residues. CDR3 nucleotides: TGCAGCGTTGGAGGTGCTGAGGGACAGGGGGCCTGGAGGACTGAAGCTTTCTTT. It encodes CSVGGAEGQGAWRTEAFF.

The V call is TRBV4-1, the J call TRBJ2-7; 8 bases agree with TRBD1. Germline CDR1 MGHRA, CDR2 YSYEKL. The CDR3 covers 14 residues. V lost 5 bases and J lost 2; bases outside the gene matches: 5. CDR3 nucleotide sequence: TGCGCCAGCAGCAAGTTACAGGGGGCCTACGAGCAGTACTTC. It codes for CASSKLQGAYEQYF.

This clone was found a few times. This CDR3 is also generated by other DNA sequences in the sample. In nucleotides, the CDR3 is TGTGCCAGCAGTGACAGGGCTGGGGCCAACGTCCTGACTTTC. Translated, it gives CASSDRAGANVLTF. The chain links TRBV2 to TRBJ2-6, with D perhaps matching TRBD1 (5 bases). Trimming pared 3 bases from V and 2 bases from J, leaving 5 bases between. This CDR3 is built from 14 residues. Germline V gene lookup returns CDR1 SNHLY and CDR2 FYNNEI. The full variable domain, with the rest looked up from reference TRBV2 and TRBJ2-6, is EPEVTQTPSHQVTQMGQEVILRCVPISNHLYFYWYRQILGQKVEFLVSFYNNEISEKSEIFDDQFSVERPDGSNFTLKIRSTKLEDSAMYFCASSDRAGANVLTFGAGSRLTVL.

The gene calls are TRBV11-2 and TRBJ1-2, with D possibly matching TRBD1 (6 bases). V was pared by 5 bases and J by 4 bases, with 11 bases between. This CDR3 is built from 13 residues. Germline CDR1 is SGHAT and CDR2 is FQNNGV. The CDR3 region is CASSPGTRYGYTF. In DNA, the CDR3 is TGTGCCAGCAGCCCGGGGACACGCTATGGCTACACCTTC.

The genes are TRBV7-9 and TRBJ2-7, with D uncertain. Trimming pared 5 bases from V and 1 base from J, leaving 9 bases between. The CDR3 extends over 13 amino acids. The V gene's germline CDR1 is SEHNR and CDR2 FQNEAQ (reference sequence). The CDR3 DNA reads TGTGCCAGCAGCCAACAGTCATCCTACGAGCAGTACTTC. Encoded protein: CASSQQSSYEQYF.

This sequence joins TRBV6-4 and TRBJ2-1, with D perhaps being TRBD1 or TRBD2 (5 bases each). CDR1 is MRHNA and CDR2 is SNTAGT in the germline V gene. The CDR3 runs to 19 residues. V was cut by 6 bases and J by 0 bases, with 24 bases left in between. Here the CDR3 DNA reads TGTGCCAGCAGCTCGAGGGGTCGGGGAGACAGTAGCTCCTACAATGAGCAGTTCTTC. It codes for CASSSRGRGDSSSYNEQFF.

As concerns this clone: Since a far larger clone is one base different, this is likely a read error. The same CDR3 arises from other DNA sequences in this sample as well. This chain joins TRBV7-9 and TRBJ2-7; D is undetermined. With 4 bases removed from V and 7 bases from J, the gap between germline ends came to 11 bases. The CDR3 runs 12 residues. Germline CDR1 is SEHNR and CDR2 is FQNEAQ (reference sequence). DNA of the CDR3: TGTGCCAGCAGCTCCCTATTATATGAGCAGTACTTC. Its translation: CASSSLLYEQYF.

This clone appeared a few times. It differs at one base from a far larger clone, so likely a read error. The conserved closing phenylalanine or tryptophan is absent in this CDR3, likely reflecting a read error. This chain uses TRBV25-1 with TRBJ1-1; D may be TRBD1 (6 bases). Germline V gene lookup returns CDR1 MGHDK and CDR2 SYGVNS. V gave up 5 bases and J gave up 4 bases, with 14 bases separating them. The CDR3 has 14 amino acids. The CDR3 DNA follows: TGTGCCAGCAGTAAACCAGGGGTTACCACTGAAGCTTTCCTT. It translates to CASSKPGVTTEAFL.

There are many counts of this clone. The identical CDR3 is also encoded by other nucleotide sequences in the sample. The chain uses TRBV28 and TRBJ2-1, with a weak D call TRBD2 (6 bases). Germline V gives CDR1 MDHEN, CDR2 SYDVKM. V lost 4 bases, J lost 5 bases, and 15 bases lay in between. The CDR3 contains 15 residues. CDR3 DNA: TGTGCCAGCAGTTCTAGGGCTCGGGGGAACAATGAGCAGTTCTTC. It translates to CASSSRARGNNEQFF.